The 9 T cell receptor beta chains below were found in one sample sequenced in a study of blood T cell repertoires in COVID-19. Method: immunoSEQ multiplex PCR; TCRdb's copy keeps in-frame clones and lacks some. This sample has roughly 120,000 clones, with 90% found just once. Sequenced: peripheral blood. The receptors shown here come from a man aged 60 to 69 with COVID-19, enrolled during active disease.

The chain employs TRBV2 and TRBJ2-2, with D tentatively TRBD1 (6 bases). Germline V lookup: CDR1 SNHLY, CDR2 FYNNEI. The CDR3 is made up of 14 amino acids. Trimming stripped 6 bases from V and 2 bases from J, with 10 bases between. CDR3 in amino acids: CASRGATNTGELFF. For the CDR3, the DNA is TGTGCCAGCAGGGGGGCGACTAACACCGGGGAGCTGTTTTTT.

This sequence joins TRBV5-1 and TRBJ1-2, with 9 bases that match TRBD1. The CDR3 totals 15 residues. Trimming took 6 bases from V and 5 from J; bases not matched to a gene: 11. Germline CDR1 SGHRS, CDR2 YFSETQ. CDR3 DNA sequence: TGCGCCAGCAAGAGGACAGGGGAGGATTGGTATGGCTACACCTTC. This sequence encodes CASKRTGEDWYGYTF.

The rearrangement links TRBV9 to TRBJ1-1; tentatively, D is TRBD1 (6 bases). V was pared by 4 bases and J by 1 base, with 14 bases between. This CDR3 is 15 amino acids long. CDR1 and CDR2 from the germline V gene are SGDLS and YYNGEE. This CDR3 is CASSYEAGANTEAFF. CDR3 nucleotide sequence: TGTGCCAGCAGCTACGAGGCAGGGGCGAACACTGAAGCTTTCTTT.

The gene calls are TRBV11-2 and TRBJ1-3; D remains unclear. Germline CDR1 SGHAT, CDR2 FQNNGV. The CDR3 length is 17 residues. V was trimmed by 3 bases and J by 3 bases, leaving 18 bases between them. The CDR3 bases are TGTGCCAGCAGCTTTAGCACCTTAGCACGGCGTGGAAACACCATATATTTT. Amino acids: CASSFSTLARRGNTIYF.

The CDR3 loop is CASSSVVGPYYGYTF. The CDR3, as DNA: TGTGCCAGCAGCTCCGTCGTTGGGCCGTATTATGGCTACACCTTC. The chain recombines TRBV6-5 with TRBJ1-2; D remains unclear. Germline V gene lookup returns CDR1 MNHEY and CDR2 SVGAGI. There are 15 residues in the CDR3. V was cut by 6 bases and J by 5 bases, with 19 bases left in between.

As for this clone: Mismatch with germline at one junction end may stem from a read error. This sequence joins TRBV9 and TRBJ1-2, with 7 bases matching TRBD1. There are 13 residues in the CDR3. CDR1 and CDR2 (germline): SGDLS, YYNGEE. This CDR3 is CASTVPGGYGYTF. For the CDR3, the DNA is TGTGCCAGCACCGTACCAGGGGGCTATGGCTACACCTTC.

V and J are TRBV3-1 (or the pseudogene TRBV3-2) and TRBJ2-1, with 7 positions matching TRBD2. V shed 4 bases and J 3 bases; nucleotides not matched to a gene: 9. Per the germline V gene, CDR1 is LGHDT and CDR2 is YNNKEL (reference sequence). The CDR3 loop spans 16 amino acids. The chain's CDR3 is CASSPNSGDIYNEQFF. CDR3 nucleotides: TGTGCCAGCAGCCCTAACAGCGGGGATATCTACAATGAGCAGTTCTTC.

This chain uses TRBV7-3 with TRBJ2-2; 8 nucleotides line up with TRBD2. The V segment lost 1 base and the J segment 6 bases; nucleotides outside the gene matches: 10. CDR1 SGHTA and CDR2 FQGTGA come from the germline V gene. This CDR3 contains 17 residues. The CDR3 region is CASSLIGRGSKAGELFF. In DNA, the CDR3 is TGTGCCAGCAGCTTAATCGGGAGGGGCTCCAAAGCCGGGGAGCTGTTTTTT.

This clone appeared a single time. The chain combines TRBV9 with TRBJ2-1; 9 bases agree with TRBD1. The CDR3 consists of 15 residues. Germline-derived CDR1 and CDR2 are SGDLS and YYNGEE. Unmatched junction bases numbered 9, after V lost 3 bases and J lost 8 bases. CDR3 sequence: CASSEGTGYTDEQFF. As DNA, the CDR3 is TGTGCCAGCAGCGAAGGGACAGGGTATACGGATGAGCAGTTCTTC. The whole variable domain, filled in from reference TRBV9 and TRBJ2-1, reads DSGVTQTPKHLITATGQRVTLRCSPRSGDLSVYWYQQSLDQGLQFLIQYYNGEERAKGNILERFSAQQFPDLHSELNLSSLELGDSALYFCASSEGTGYTDEQFFGPGTRLTVL.